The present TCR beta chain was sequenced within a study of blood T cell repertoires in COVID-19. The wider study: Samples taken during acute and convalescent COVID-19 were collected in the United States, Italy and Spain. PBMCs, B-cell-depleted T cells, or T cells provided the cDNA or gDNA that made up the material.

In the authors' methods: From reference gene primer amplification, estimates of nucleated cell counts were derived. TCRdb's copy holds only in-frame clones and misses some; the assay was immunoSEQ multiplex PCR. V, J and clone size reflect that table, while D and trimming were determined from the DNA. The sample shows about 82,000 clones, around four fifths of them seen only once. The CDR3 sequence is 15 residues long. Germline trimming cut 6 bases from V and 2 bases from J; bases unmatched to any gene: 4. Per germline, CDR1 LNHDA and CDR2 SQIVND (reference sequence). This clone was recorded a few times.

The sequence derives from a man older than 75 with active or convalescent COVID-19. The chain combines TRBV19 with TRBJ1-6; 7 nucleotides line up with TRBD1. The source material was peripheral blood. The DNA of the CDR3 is TGTGCCAGTAGAAGGACAGGAGCCTATAATTCACCCCTCCACTTT. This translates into CASRRTGAYNSPLHF.